These 8 T cell receptor beta chains came from one sample sequenced in a study of response to subunit inactivated influenza vaccine. TCRdb reprocessed the RT-PCR reads with MiXCR, giving one entry per CDR3 protein. The sample includes fewer than 600,000 distinct CDR3 sequences, more than 7% seen only once; the top ten take about an eighth. This sample comprised PBMCs from blood, obtained roughly 24 months after vaccination. These receptors came from a man between 50 and 69 years old who received an inactivated influenza vaccine.

This chain connects TRBV7-2 to TRBJ1-5; maybe TRBD1 (5 bases). This CDR3 comprises 13 residues. V was cut by 5 bases and J by 10 bases, with 15 bases left in between. From germline, CDR1 is SGHTA and CDR2 FQGNSA. The CDR3 reads CASSPHSGSPQHF. The CDR3 DNA follows: TGTGCCAGCAGCCCCCATTCAGGGTCTCCCCAGCATTTT.

This clonotype turned up a few times. The V gene is TRBV28, the J gene TRBJ1-2; perhaps TRBD1 as D (5 bases). The V and J ends lost 5 bases and 5 bases respectively, with 9 bases between them. The CDR3 is made up of 12 amino acids. CDR1 MDHEN and CDR2 SYDVKM come from the germline V gene. The CDR3 nucleotides are TGTGCCAGCAGTCCACAGGTTTATGGCTACACCTTC. Translated: CASSPQVYGYTF.

This clonotype appeared many times. CDR3 nucleotide sequence: TGTGCCATCAGTGAGTCCGGGGAACAGGGGTCGCAGTATTTT. Translating gives CAISESGEQGSQYF. V usage is TRBV10-3 and J usage is TRBJ2-3; TRBD1 aligns across 7 bases. CDR3 size: 14 residues. The trim removed 0 bases at V and 10 bases at J, leaving 7 bases unmatched. CDR1 and CDR2 (germline): ENHRY, SYGVKD.

The table lists this clonotype with many counts. The CDR3 sequence is CASSQTIGFHEQYF. The CDR3 DNA reads as TGTGCCAGCAGTCAGACGATCGGGTTTCACGAGCAGTACTTC. This sequence joins TRBV7-6 and TRBJ2-7; the D is unclear. This CDR3 is 14 amino acids long. Germline CDR1 SGHVS, CDR2 FNYEAQ. Trimming took 6 bases from V and 5 from J, leaving 17 bases between them.

This sequence joins TRBV20-1 and TRBJ2-1, with D possibly TRBD1 on 6 matching bases. CDR1 DFQATT and CDR2 SNEGSKA come from the germline V gene (reference sequence). The germline V and J ends were trimmed by 3 bases and 4 bases, with 10 bases remaining between them. The CDR3 consists of 13 residues. The CDR3 DNA sequence: TGCAGTGCTAGGAACAGGGCGTACAATGAGCAGTTCTTC. Translated, it gives CSARNRAYNEQFF.

This clonotype was seen ten or more times. The chain employs TRBV6-5 and TRBJ2-7; tentatively, D is TRBD1 (5 bases). V lost 5 bases to trimming and J lost 3 bases, with 8 bases between them. The CDR3 length is 12 residues. The germline V gene encodes CDR1 MNHEY and CDR2 SVGAGI. CDR3 region: CASSPGFYEQYF. CDR3 in DNA: TGTGCCAGCAGTCCAGGGTTCTACGAGCAGTACTTC.

This clonotype was detected only a few times. This chain links TRBV5-1 with TRBJ1-2; no clear D. V shed 6 bases and J shed 6 bases, with 15 bases lying between them. This CDR3 comprises 13 residues. Germline V gives CDR1 SGHRS, CDR2 YFSETQ. The DNA of the CDR3 is TGCGCCAGCACCGAACCGCCCGGGGATGGCTACACCTTC. Amino acids: CASTEPPGDGYTF. The full variable domain, with the rest looked up from reference TRBV5-1 and TRBJ1-2, is KAGVTQTPRYLIKTRGQQVTLSCSPISGHRSVSWYQQTPGQGLQFLFEYFSETQRNKGNFPGRFSGRQFSNSRSEMNVSTLELGDSALYLCASTEPPGDGYTFGSGTRLTVV.

The chain is built from TRBV2 and TRBJ1-1; tentative D call: TRBD1 (5 bases). The germline CDR1 and CDR2 sequences are SNHLY and FYNNEI. The V and J ends lost 9 bases and 7 bases respectively, with 15 bases between them. The CDR3 loop spans 12 amino acids. In nucleotides, the CDR3 is TGTGCCAGGTACGGGACTCGCCTTGAAGCTTTCTTT. Protein: CARYGTRLEAFF.